This T cell receptor beta chain derives from a study of T-cell memory formation after mild COVID-19. Study summary: TCR clusters mostly belonged to single donors. Study results and limitations: Clones shrinking between day 15 and 85 showed a balanced CD4/CD8 split, and those that grew later tilted toward CD4+. A subset of responding clones appeared in pre-infection memory, suggesting cross-reactive memory joined.

V was pared by 3 bases and J by 6 bases, with 8 bases between. This CDR3 contains 12 residues. 5'RACE, which relied on constant-segment primers, yielded TCR alpha and TCR beta cDNA libraries carrying sample barcodes and UMIs. In TCRdb, the 5' RACE reads were re-called with MiXCR into one record per CDR3 protein. The top ten hold roughly 21% of the sample, which has fewer than 400,000 distinct CDR3 sequences, around a sixth seen once. There are a few counts of this clonotype. Its target is not known. The genes are TRBV12-3 or TRBV12-4 and TRBJ1-1; a possible D gene is TRBD1 (5 bases). The source of this sequence is a man aged 18 to 30 who had mild COVID-19 (a few samples of this study predate the infection). Cell type and time point are not known. Sequenced sample: PBMCs or a T cell subset sorted from them (not recorded which). In DNA, the CDR3 is TGTGCCAGCAGTTTTTGGGGGGCTGAAGCTTTCTTT. Translating gives CASSFWGAEAFF.